These 21 T cell receptor beta chains were sequenced from one sample in a study of T cell responses to AZD1222 COVID-19 vaccine. The assay was immunoSEQ multiplex PCR, and TCRdb's table has in-frame clones only and misses some. The sample consists of under 50,000 clones, approximately 89% of them appearing once. Source: peripheral blood, taken 28 days after the second AZD1222 dose. The receptors were sampled from an adult who received the AZD1222 COVID-19 vaccine.

This chain links TRBV7-9 with TRBJ2-2; no firm D call. Germline V gene data show CDR1 as SEHNR and CDR2 as FQNEAQ (reference sequence). This CDR3 spans 12 amino acids. V lost 11 bases and J lost 6, with 13 bases in between. CDR3 coding DNA: TGTGCCGGCTCCGGTGGATCCGGGGAGCTGTTTTTT. Amino acids: CAGSGGSGELFF.

The rearrangement joins TRBV4-2 to TRBJ1-2, with TRBD1 matching over 12 bases. V gave up 0 bases and J gave up 8 bases; unmatched junction bases: 4. Germline values: CDR1 LGHNA, CDR2 YNFKEQ. The CDR3 covers 15 residues. The CDR3 is CASSQDRGQGAGYTF. The CDR3 DNA follows: TGTGCCAGCAGCCAAGATCGGGGACAGGGGGCGGGCTACACCTTC.

The rearrangement uses TRBV5-6 and TRBJ2-7, with D possibly TRBD2 on 6 matching bases. Germline V gene data show CDR1 as SGHDT and CDR2 as YYEEEE. CDR3 length: 14 residues. V gave up 3 bases and J gave up 5 bases, with 15 bases separating them. The CDR3 DNA sequence: TGTGCCAGCAGCTCTGGAGGGGTCTGGAACGAGCAGTACTTC. Translation gives CASSSGGVWNEQYF. The whole variable domain, remainder taken from reference TRBV5-6 and TRBJ2-7, is DAGVTQSPTHLIKTRGQQVTLRCSPKSGHDTVSWYQQALGQGPQFIFQYYEEEERQRGNFPDRFSGHQFPNYSSELNVNALLLGDSALYLCASSSGGVWNEQYFGPGTRLTVT.

The V gene is TRBV28, the J gene TRBJ2-1; D gene unclear. The CDR3 is 14 amino acids. Trimming pared 2 bases from V and 1 base from J, leaving 6 bases between. The V gene's germline CDR1 is MDHEN and CDR2 SYDVKM. The CDR3 protein is CASSLLSSYNEQFF. DNA for the CDR3: TGTGCCAGCAGTTTACTGTCGTCCTACAATGAGCAGTTCTTC.

The rearrangement links TRBV7-2 to TRBJ1-1, with no clear D. V was shortened by 0 bases and J by 1 base, with 3 bases between the two germline ends. Looked up from germline, CDR1 is SGHTA and CDR2 is FQGNSA. This CDR3 has 13 residues. Here the CDR3 reads CASSLARNTEAFF. CDR3 coding DNA: TGTGCCAGCAGCTTAGCACGGAACACTGAAGCTTTCTTT.

The table lists this clone with a few counts. The V and J genes are TRBV5-1 and TRBJ1-3; weak D call: TRBD1 (6 bases). The CDR3 has 19 amino acids. Germline-derived CDR1 and CDR2 are SGHRS and YFSETQ. V lost 1 base to trimming and J lost 0 bases, with 20 bases between them. CDR3 sequence: CASSLWVGDTPGSGNTIYF. The CDR3 coding sequence is TGCGCCAGCAGCTTGTGGGTCGGGGACACTCCTGGCTCTGGAAACACCATATATTTT.

The rearrangement links TRBV7-9 to TRBJ1-4; D unresolved. Germline CDR1 and CDR2: SEHNR and FQNEAQ (reference sequence). This CDR3 comprises 13 residues. The V end lost 6 bases, the J end lost 3 bases, and 8 bases lay between the germline ends. Written as DNA, the CDR3 is TGTGCCAGCAGGGAACAGCCTAATGAAAAACTGTTTTTT. Translated: CASREQPNEKLFF.

The V and J genes are TRBV27 and TRBJ2-3, with TRBD2 as a possible D gene (6 bases). CDR3 size: 16 residues. Germline V gene data show CDR1 as MNHEY and CDR2 as SMNVEV (reference sequence). V was shortened by 4 bases and J by 1 base, with 15 bases between the two germline ends. The CDR3 loop is CASSSPRREGTDTQYF. CDR3 bases: TGTGCCAGCAGTTCCCCCCGAAGGGAGGGCACAGATACGCAGTATTTT.

This chain uses TRBV7-8 with TRBJ1-1; no reliable D call. The germline gives CDR1 SGHVS, CDR2 FQNEAQ. Trimming left V 5 bases short and J 6 bases short, with 10 bases between. The CDR3 spans 12 residues. CDR3 residues: CASSLQGSEAFF. As DNA, the CDR3 is TGTGCCAGCAGCCTCCAAGGGTCTGAAGCTTTCTTT.

This chain connects TRBV11-2 to TRBJ2-7, with D maybe TRBD2 (6 bases). Looked up from germline, CDR1 is SGHAT and CDR2 is FQNNGV. The CDR3 sequence is 14 residues long. The ends were cut back, 4 bases at V and 6 bases at J, with 16 bases in the middle. The CDR3 region is CASSSEAGRSEQYF. The CDR3 region has the DNA TGTGCCAGCAGCTCGGAGGCAGGGAGGAGCGAGCAGTACTTC.

The V and J genes are TRBV24-1 and TRBJ2-1; 10 nucleotides match TRBD2. The CDR3 is 16 amino acids. V lost 4 bases, J lost 7 bases, and 9 bases stayed unmatched. Per germline, CDR1 KGHDR and CDR2 SFDVKD. CDR3 sequence reads: CATSDPQREGLNEQFF. The CDR3 region has the DNA TGTGCCACCAGTGACCCCCAGCGGGAGGGCCTGAATGAGCAGTTCTTC.

The rearrangement joins TRBV2 to TRBJ2-7, with D unresolved. Trimming removed 3 bases from V and 2 bases from J, with 5 bases in between. CDR1 and CDR2 (germline): SNHLY, FYNNEI. The length of the CDR3 is 12 residues. The CDR3 spells CASSELTYEQYF. CDR3 sequence (DNA): TGTGCCAGCAGTGAGTTAACCTACGAGCAGTACTTC.

The gene calls are TRBV6-5 and TRBJ2-3; TRBD1 aligns across 7 bases. Germline-derived CDR1 and CDR2 are MNHEY and SVGAGI. CDR3 length: 15 amino acids. V gave up 7 bases and J gave up 0 bases; unmatched junction bases: 7. CDR3 in DNA: TGTGCCAGCATCAACAGGGGAACTAGCACAGATACGCAGTATTTT. Protein product: CASINRGTSTDTQYF.

This sequence joins TRBV6-1 and TRBJ1-2, with D tentatively TRBD1 (5 bases). The CDR3 has 17 residues. The ends were cut back, 2 bases at V and 4 bases at J, with 20 bases in the middle. Germline CDR1 is MNHNS and CDR2 is SASEGT. The CDR3 DNA sequence: TGTGCCAGCAGTGAAATGGCAGGGCCTAGGTTGGTCTATGGCTACACCTTC. Protein: CASSEMAGPRLVYGYTF.

V usage is TRBV6-5 and J usage is TRBJ1-3; the D gene is possibly TRBD1 (5 bases). CDR1 and CDR2 from the germline V gene are MNHEY and SVGAGI. The germline V and J ends were trimmed by 0 bases and 8 bases, with 14 bases remaining between them. The CDR3 sequence is 15 residues long. The CDR3 region has the DNA TGTGCCAGCAGTTACTCGGCAGGGAGCGGCGACACCATATATTTT. Translated, it gives CASSYSAGSGDTIYF.

This sequence joins TRBV5-1 and TRBJ2-2; D is undetermined. The CDR3 totals 14 residues. Trimming stripped 4 bases from V and 1 base from J, with 8 bases between. Per germline, CDR1 SGHRS and CDR2 YFSETQ. The chain's CDR3 is CASSNLMNTGELFF. In DNA, the CDR3 is TGCGCCAGCAGCAACCTTATGAACACCGGGGAGCTGTTTTTT.

The chain recombines TRBV11-2 with TRBJ1-2; D is ambiguous. V lost 5 bases, J lost 4 bases, and 26 bases lay in between. This CDR3 is 18 amino acids long. Germline lookup yields CDR1 SGHAT and CDR2 FQNNGV. CDR3 coding DNA: TGTGCCAGCAGCCCCGGCCGAGGGTATAACTACCAAGTCTATGGCTACACCTTC. It codes for CASSPGRGYNYQVYGYTF.

This chain connects TRBV29-1 to TRBJ1-2, with a possible D match to TRBD1 (5 bases). From germline, CDR1 is SQVTM and CDR2 ANQGSEA. The CDR3 runs to 14 residues. V dropped 1 base and J dropped 4 bases, with 13 bases sitting between them. The CDR3 DNA sequence: TGCAGCGTTGAAGCACCCCAGGGCAGCTATGGCTACACCTTC. As protein: CSVEAPQGSYGYTF.

The J gene is TRBJ1-2, the V gene TRBV7-9; no firm D call. V shed 7 bases and J shed 2 bases, with 8 bases lying between them. The germline V gene has CDR1 SEHNR and CDR2 FQNEAQ (reference sequence). This CDR3 comprises 12 residues. The CDR3 DNA reads as TGTGCCAGCACAACCACCAACTATGGCTACACCTTC. Translated: CASTTTNYGYTF.

The gene calls are TRBV6-5 and TRBJ2-2; TRBD1 is a possible D gene (6 bases). Germline CDR1 reads MNHEY; CDR2 reads SVGAGI. The V end lost 6 bases, the J end lost 4 bases, and 15 bases lay between the germline ends. The CDR3 is made up of 15 amino acids. This CDR3 reads CASRTGQFVTGELFF. The CDR3 nucleotides are TGTGCCAGCAGAACCGGACAGTTTGTCACCGGGGAGCTGTTTTTT.

The V gene is TRBV14, the J gene TRBJ2-2; TRBD1 aligns across 7 bases. CDR1 and CDR2 from the germline V gene are SGHDN and FVKESK. The CDR3 totals 14 residues. J gave up 3 bases and V 3 bases, and 1 base lay outside the gene matches. DNA for the CDR3: TGTGCCAGCAGCCAGACAGGGTACACCGGGGAGCTGTTTTTT. This translates into CASSQTGYTGELFF.